This TCR beta chain was identified during a study of blood T cell repertoires in COVID-19. Study overall: Collection of acute and convalescent COVID-19 samples took place in the United States, Italy and Spain. PBMCs, B-cell-depleted T cells, or T cells provided the cDNA or gDNA that made up the material.

Germline V lookup: CDR1 SGHRS, CDR2 YFSETQ. The junction had 12 bases not matched to a gene; V was cut back by 4 bases and J by 0 bases. The CDR3 is 18 residues long. Original methodology: By means of reference gene primer amplification, nucleated cell counts were estimated. The protocol was immunoSEQ multiplex PCR, while the TCRdb copy is restricted to in-frame clones and leaves out a portion. For V, J and clone size, that table is used; D and trimming come from the DNA. The sample contains about 34,000 clones, around 80% of which appear only once. The origin of this receptor is a man at least 80 years old with acute or convalescent COVID-19. The sequencing input was peripheral blood. The chain carries TRBV5-1 and TRBJ1-4; 7 bases are a match to TRBD1. CDR3 sequence reads: CASSRRQGPVATNEKLFF. CDR3 nucleotide sequence: TGCGCCAGCAGCCGTAGACAGGGACCAGTTGCAACTAATGAAAAACTGTTTTTT.